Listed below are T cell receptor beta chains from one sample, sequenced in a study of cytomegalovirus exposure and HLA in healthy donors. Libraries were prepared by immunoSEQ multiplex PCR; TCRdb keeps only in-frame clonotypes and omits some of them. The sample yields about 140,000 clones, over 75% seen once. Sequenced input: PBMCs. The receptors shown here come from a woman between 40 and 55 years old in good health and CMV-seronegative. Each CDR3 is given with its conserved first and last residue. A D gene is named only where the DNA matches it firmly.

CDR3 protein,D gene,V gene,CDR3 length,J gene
CASSIVERTGELFF,.,TRBV19,14,TRBJ2-2
CASTTPGDIQYF,.,TRBV5-5,12,TRBJ2-4
CASSLTASTGETQYF,.,TRBV5-1,15,TRBJ2-5
CASSKHYEQYF,.,TRBV13,11,TRBJ2-7
CASSLTDQNIQYF,.,TRBV7-8,13,TRBJ2-4
CAWGGLAGGLEQYF,TRBD2,TRBV30,14,TRBJ2-7
CASSLGREGADTQYF,TRBD2,TRBV11-3,15,TRBJ2-3
CASSRAGDTGELFF,TRBD2,TRBV28,14,TRBJ2-2
CASSFAWAGAYEQYF,.,TRBV28,15,TRBJ2-7
CASSLRTNYGYTF,.,TRBV6-5,13,TRBJ1-2
CASSWVAGAGEQYF,TRBD2,TRBV7-9,14,TRBJ2-5
CASSPKRVYSGLPYEQYF,.,TRBV7-8,18,TRBJ2-7
CASSDVGDGTEAFF,.,TRBV5-1,14,TRBJ1-1
CASSPRQGYYGYTF,TRBD1,TRBV5-6,14,TRBJ1-2
CASSPRGAGNYGYTF,.,TRBV6-5,15,TRBJ1-2
CASSQGATNEKLFF,TRBD1,TRBV28,14,TRBJ1-4
CASGLAAHEQYF,TRBD2,TRBV6-5,12,TRBJ2-7
CASSSAGQGRINYGYTF,TRBD1,TRBV7-9,17,TRBJ1-2
CASSTRQGGETQYF,.,TRBV6-6,14,TRBJ2-5
CASSEDGVNTGELFF,.,TRBV2,15,TRBJ2-2
CASSWGTGVNTQYF,TRBD1,TRBV7-2,14,TRBJ2-3
CASRASGDWYQETQYF,TRBD2,TRBV5-6,16,TRBJ2-5
CASSLLTGAQETQYF,.,TRBV5-1,15,TRBJ2-5
CAISEGNRVETQYF,.,TRBV10-3,14,TRBJ2-5
CASSLGSGPGDEQYF,.,TRBV7-9,15,TRBJ2-7
CASSQGDIRGDEGGFF,TRBD1,TRBV4-1,16,TRBJ1-1
CASSTPGGNYGYTF,.,TRBV5-1,14,TRBJ1-2
CASREHDGYNEQFF,.,TRBV2,14,TRBJ2-1
CSVDLAAEAFF,.,TRBV29-1,11,TRBJ1-1